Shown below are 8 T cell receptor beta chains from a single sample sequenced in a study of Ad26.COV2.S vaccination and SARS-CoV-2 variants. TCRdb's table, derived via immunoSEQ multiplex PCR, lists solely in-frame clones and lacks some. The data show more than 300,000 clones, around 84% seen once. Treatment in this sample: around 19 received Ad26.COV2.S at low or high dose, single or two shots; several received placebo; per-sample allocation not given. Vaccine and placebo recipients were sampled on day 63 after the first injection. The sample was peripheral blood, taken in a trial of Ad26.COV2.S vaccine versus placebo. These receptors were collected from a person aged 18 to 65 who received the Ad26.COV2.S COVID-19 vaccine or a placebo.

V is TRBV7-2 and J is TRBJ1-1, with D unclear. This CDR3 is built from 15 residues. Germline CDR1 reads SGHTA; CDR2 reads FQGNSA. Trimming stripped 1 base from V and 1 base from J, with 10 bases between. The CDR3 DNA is TGTGCCAGCAGCTTAGGGGGAGGCCAGAACACTGAAGCTTTCTTT. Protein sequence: CASSLGGGQNTEAFF.

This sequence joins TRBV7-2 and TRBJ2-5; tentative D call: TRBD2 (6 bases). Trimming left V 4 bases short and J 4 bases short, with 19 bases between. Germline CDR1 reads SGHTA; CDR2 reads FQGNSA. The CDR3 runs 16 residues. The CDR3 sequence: CASSSPGTPGGETQYF. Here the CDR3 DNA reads TGTGCCAGCAGCTCCCCAGGGACTCCCGGTGGAGAGACCCAGTACTTC.

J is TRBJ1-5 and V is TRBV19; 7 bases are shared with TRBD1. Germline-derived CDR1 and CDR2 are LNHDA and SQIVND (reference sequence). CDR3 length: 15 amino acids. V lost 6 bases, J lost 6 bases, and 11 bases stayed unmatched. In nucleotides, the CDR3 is TGTGCCAGTAGGATTACAGGGGCGCCCGGTCAGCCCCAGCATTTT. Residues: CASRITGAPGQPQHF.

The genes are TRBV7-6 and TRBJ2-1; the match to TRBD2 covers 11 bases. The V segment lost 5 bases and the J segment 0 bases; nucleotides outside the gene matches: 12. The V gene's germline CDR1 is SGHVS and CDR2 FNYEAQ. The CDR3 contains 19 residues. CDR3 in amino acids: CASSLRLAGGYSSYNEQFF. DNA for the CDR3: TGTGCCAGCAGCCTGCGGCTAGCGGGGGGTTATAGCTCCTACAATGAGCAGTTCTTC. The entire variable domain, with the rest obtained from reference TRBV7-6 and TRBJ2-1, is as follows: GAGVSQSPRYKVTKRGQDVALRCDPISGHVSLYWYRQALGQGPEFLTYFNYEAQQDKSGLPNDRFSAERPEGSISTLTIQRTEQRDSAMYRCASSLRLAGGYSSYNEQFFGPGTRLTVL.

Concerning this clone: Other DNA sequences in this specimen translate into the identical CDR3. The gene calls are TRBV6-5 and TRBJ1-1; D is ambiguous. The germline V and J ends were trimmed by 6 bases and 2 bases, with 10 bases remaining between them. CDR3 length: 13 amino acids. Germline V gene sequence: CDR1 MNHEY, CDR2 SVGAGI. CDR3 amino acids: CASRRTGNTEAFF. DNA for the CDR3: TGTGCCAGCAGACGGACGGGTAACACTGAAGCTTTCTTT.

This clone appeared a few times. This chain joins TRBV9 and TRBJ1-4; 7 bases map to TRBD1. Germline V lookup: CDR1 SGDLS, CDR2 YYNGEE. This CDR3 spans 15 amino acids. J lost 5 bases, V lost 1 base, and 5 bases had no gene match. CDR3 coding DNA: TGTGCCAGCAGCGTATGGTCAGGGGGGAATGAAAAACTGTTTTTT. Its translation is CASSVWSGGNEKLFF.

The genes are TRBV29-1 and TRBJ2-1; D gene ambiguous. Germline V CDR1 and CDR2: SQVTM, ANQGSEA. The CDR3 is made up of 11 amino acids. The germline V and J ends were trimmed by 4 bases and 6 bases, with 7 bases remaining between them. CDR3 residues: CSVGMSNEQFF. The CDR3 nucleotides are TGCAGCGTTGGGATGAGCAATGAGCAGTTCTTC.

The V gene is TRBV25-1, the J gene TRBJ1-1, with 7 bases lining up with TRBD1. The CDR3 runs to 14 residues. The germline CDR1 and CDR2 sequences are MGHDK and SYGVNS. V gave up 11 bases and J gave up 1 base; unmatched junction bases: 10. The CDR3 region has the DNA TGTGCCCGCTCCAACAGGGGCCCGAACACTGAAGCTTTCTTT. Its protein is CARSNRGPNTEAFF.